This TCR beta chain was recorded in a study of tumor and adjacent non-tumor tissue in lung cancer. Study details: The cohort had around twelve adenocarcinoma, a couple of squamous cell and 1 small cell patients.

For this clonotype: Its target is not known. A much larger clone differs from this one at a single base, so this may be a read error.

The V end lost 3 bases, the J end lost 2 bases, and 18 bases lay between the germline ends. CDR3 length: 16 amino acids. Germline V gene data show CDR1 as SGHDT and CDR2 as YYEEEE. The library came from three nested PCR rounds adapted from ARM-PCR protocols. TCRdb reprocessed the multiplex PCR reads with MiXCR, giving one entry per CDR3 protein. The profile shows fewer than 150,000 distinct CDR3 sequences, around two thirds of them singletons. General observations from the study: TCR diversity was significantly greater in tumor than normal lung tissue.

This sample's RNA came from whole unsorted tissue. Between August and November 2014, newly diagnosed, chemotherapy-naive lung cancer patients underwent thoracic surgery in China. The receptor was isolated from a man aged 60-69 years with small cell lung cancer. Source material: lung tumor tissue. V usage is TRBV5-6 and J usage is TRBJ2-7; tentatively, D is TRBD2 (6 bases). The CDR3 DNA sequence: TGTGCCAGCAGCTCCACCAGGGCGGCGGGAACCTACGAGCAGTACGTC. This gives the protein CASSSTRAAGTYEQYV.